Listed below are T cell receptor beta chains from one sample, sequenced in a study of blood T cell repertoires in COVID-19. The method was immunoSEQ multiplex PCR; TCRdb's version includes in-frame clones alone and lacks a portion of them. The repertoire includes about 200,000 clones, 85% to 90% of them detected once, and 1.2% sits in the top ten. The material sequenced was PBMCs or T cells enriched from blood (not recorded which). These receptors were collected from a young man who had recovered from COVID-19. The CDR3 runs from the conserved cysteine through the conserved F or W. D genes are given only for firm matches. Clone size is not always given. Where it is, it says once, few, many or a class for expanded clones.

V gene	clone size	D gene	J gene	CDR3 protein	CDR3 DNA
TRBV18	NA	NA	TRBJ1-1	CASSPLSGSTEAFF	TGTGCCAGCTCACCACTATCAGGGTCCACTGAAGCTTTCTTT
TRBV5-1	NA	TRBD1	TRBJ2-3	CASSLAWTGDGVDTQYF	TGCGCCAGCAGCTTGGCATGGACAGGGGATGGAGTAGATACGCAGTATTTT
TRBV5-1	NA	NA	TRBJ2-7	CASSPGQSSYEQYF	TGCGCCAGCAGCCCGGGACAAAGCTCCTACGAGCAGTACTTC
TRBV30	NA	NA	TRBJ1-2	CAWRAQGGYTF	TGTGCCTGGAGGGCCCAGGGTGGCTACACCTTC
TRBV7-9	NA	NA	TRBJ2-1	CASSLAQLAYEQFF	TGTGCCAGCAGCTTAGCGCAACTAGCTTATGAGCAGTTCTTC
TRBV27	once	NA	TRBJ1-2	CASSLTQQDNNYGYTF	TGTGCCAGCAGCCTTACCCAACAGGACAATAACTATGGCTACACCTTC
TRBV7-7	NA	TRBD1	TRBJ2-5	CATRQGKTQYF	TGTGCCACCCGACAGGGAAAGACCCAGTACTTC
TRBV7-9	NA	TRBD1	TRBJ1-2	CASSKRGQGARGYTF	TGTGCCAGCAGCAAGAGGGGACAGGGGGCGCGTGGCTACACCTTC
TRBV7-8	NA	TRBD1	TRBJ2-1	CASSFPDRVINNEQFF	TGTGCCAGCAGCTTCCCGGACAGGGTAATAAACAATGAGCAGTTCTTC
TRBV24-1	NA	NA	TRBJ2-7	CATSDPSTGAYEQYF	TGTGCCACCAGTGATCCATCGACAGGAGCCTACGAGCAGTACTTC
TRBV7-9	NA	NA	TRBJ2-6	CASSLGLGAFSGANVLTF	TGTGCCAGCAGCTTAGGTCTGGGGGCGTTTTCTGGGGCCAACGTCCTGACTTTC
TRBV5-1	NA	NA	TRBJ2-2	CASSLAGDFTGELFF	TGCGCCAGCAGCTTGGCCGGAGATTTCACCGGGGAGCTGTTTTTT
TRBV28	NA	TRBD1	TRBJ1-1	CASTFPYGTDLNTEAFF	TGTGCCAGCACCTTTCCGTATGGGACAGACTTGAACACTGAAGCTTTCTTT
TRBV19	NA	NA	TRBJ1-1	CASSIRTDNKNTEAFF	TGTGCCAGTAGTATTAGGACAGATAATAAGAACACTGAAGCTTTCTTT
TRBV9	NA	TRBD2	TRBJ2-5	CASSVGSGRVGETQYF	TGTGCCAGCAGCGTTGGTAGCGGGAGGGTCGGGGAGACCCAGTACTTC
TRBV29-1	NA	TRBD1	TRBJ1-3	CSVETGGSGNTIYF	TGCAGCGTTGAAACAGGGGGCTCTGGAAACACCATATATTTT
TRBV2	NA	TRBD1	TRBJ1-1	CASSRRQGTEAFF	TGTGCCAGCAGTAGGAGACAGGGGACTGAAGCTTTCTTT
TRBV4-3	NA	NA	TRBJ1-1	CASSQAEGVYTEAFF	TGCGCCAGCAGCCAGGCAGAGGGGGTTTATACTGAAGCTTTCTTT
TRBV5-5	NA	NA	TRBJ2-1	CASSLTGYNEQFF	TGTGCCAGCAGCTTGACAGGGTACAATGAGCAGTTCTTC
TRBV7-2	NA	TRBD1	TRBJ2-7	CASSPTTGVVVSYEQYF	TGTGCCAGCAGCCCGACGACAGGGGTGGTTGTATCCTACGAGCAGTACTTC
TRBV9	NA	TRBD1	TRBJ2-7	CASSVRGQGFSYEQYF	TGTGCCAGCAGCGTTCGCGGACAGGGGTTTTCCTACGAGCAGTACTTC
TRBV11-2	NA	NA	TRBJ2-2	CASSLVAPLTGELFF	TGTGCCAGCAGCTTAGTAGCCCCTCTGACCGGGGAGCTGTTTTTT
TRBV28	few	NA	TRBJ1-4	CASSPLWSAEKLFF	TGTGCCAGCAGTCCCCTATGGAGTGCCGAAAAACTGTTTTTT
TRBV10-2	NA	TRBD1	TRBJ1-3	CASSEAVQGKKDTIYF	TGCGCCAGCAGTGAGGCCGTACAGGGGAAGAAGGACACCATATATTTT
TRBV18	NA	NA	TRBJ1-2	CASSPVQGGDGYTF	TGTGCCAGCTCACCAGTCCAAGGGGGGGATGGCTACACCTTC
TRBV2	NA	NA	TRBJ1-5	CASSDQGIAITNQPQHF	TGTGCCAGCAGTGATCAGGGGATAGCCATCACCAATCAGCCCCAGCATTTT
TRBV28	once	TRBD1	TRBJ1-2	CASSFSQGDNYGYTF	TGTGCCAGCAGTTTTAGTCAGGGGGATAACTATGGCTACACCTTC
TRBV10-3	NA	TRBD1	TRBJ2-6	CAIYRGPGANVLTF	TGTGCCATCTACAGGGGGCCTGGGGCCAACGTCCTGACTTTC
TRBV5-1	NA	TRBD2	TRBJ2-3	CASSLISGGAGDTQYF	TGCGCCAGCAGCTTGATTAGCGGGGGGGCAGGAGATACGCAGTATTTT
TRBV7-9	NA	NA	TRBJ1-2	CASSLFLDTADGYTF	TGTGCCAGCAGCTTATTTTTGGACACGGCGGATGGCTACACCTTC
TRBV7-2	NA	TRBD1	TRBJ1-3	CASSLAGGQGSGNTIYF	TGTGCCAGCAGCTTAGCGGGGGGACAGGGTTCTGGAAACACCATATATTTT
TRBV21-1	NA	NA	TRBJ2-7	CASSKGGDRGHYEQYF	TGTGCCAGCAGCAAAGGAGGCGACAGGGGGCACTACGAGCAGTACTTC
TRBV19	NA	TRBD1	TRBJ2-7	CASSSPGQSSYEQYF	TGTGCCAGTAGTAGCCCGGGACAGTCCTCCTACGAGCAGTACTTC
TRBV27	NA	TRBD1	TRBJ2-3	CASRKGDRVGDTQYF	TGTGCCAGCAGAAAGGGGGACAGGGTAGGAGATACGCAGTATTTT
TRBV12-5	NA	TRBD1	TRBJ1-2	CASGTTGGLSYGYTF	TGTGCTAGTGGCACAACAGGGGGTCTGTCCTATGGCTACACCTTC
TRBV30	NA	NA	TRBJ1-3	CAWSIDSGNTIYF	TGTGCCTGGAGCATAGACTCTGGAAACACCATATATTTT
TRBV18	once	NA	TRBJ2-1	CASSRLESSYNEQFF	TGTGCCAGCTCACGACTTGAGAGCTCCTACAATGAGCAGTTCTTC
TRBV30	NA	NA	TRBJ1-1	CAWSVGGGPGLNTEAFF	TGTGCCTGGAGTGTCGGGGGTGGACCAGGCCTGAACACTGAAGCTTTCTTT
TRBV30	NA	TRBD1	TRBJ1-2	CAWSGGRDRLFGGYTF	TGTGCCTGGAGTGGAGGGCGGGACAGACTGTTTGGTGGCTACACCTTC
TRBV24-1	NA	TRBD2	TRBJ2-3	CATSDRPVIAGCTDTQYF	TGTGCCACCAGTGATCGTCCCGTGATAGCGGGGTGCACAGATACGCAGTATTTT
TRBV27	once	NA	TRBJ1-5	CASSLAGGQPQHF	TGTGCCAGCAGTTTGGCGGGGGGTCAGCCCCAGCATTTT
TRBV7-9	few	NA	TRBJ2-6	CASSSSGANVLTF	TGTGCCAGCTCGAGCTCTGGGGCCAACGTCCTGACTTTC
TRBV4-1	NA	TRBD1	TRBJ2-7	CASSPGQGEGNYEQYF	TGCGCCAGCAGCCCTGGACAGGGGGAGGGCAACTACGAGCAGTACTTC
TRBV5-5	NA	NA	TRBJ2-5	CASSLAPRGAETQYF	TGTGCCAGCAGCTTGGCTCCACGGGGGGCAGAGACCCAGTACTTC
TRBV21-1	NA	NA	TRBJ2-3	CASSKVGGNTDTQYF	TGTGCCAGCAGCAAAGTCGGAGGGAACACAGATACGCAGTATTTT
TRBV3-1/TRBV3-2	few	NA	TRBJ1-1	CASSQGRATEAFF	TGTGCCAGCAGCCAGGGCAGGGCCACTGAAGCTTTCTTT
TRBV27	NA	NA	TRBJ2-7	CASSLTGVGYEQYF	TGTGCCAGCAGTTTAACGGGAGTAGGTTACGAGCAGTACTTC
TRBV2	NA	TRBD1	TRBJ1-5	CASMDRNNQPQHF	TGTGCCAGCATGGACAGGAACAATCAGCCCCAGCATTTT
TRBV30	NA	TRBD1	TRBJ2-7	CAWVRDRGHEQYF	TGTGCCTGGGTGCGGGACAGGGGGCACGAGCAGTACTTC
TRBV7-9	NA	NA	TRBJ2-5	CASSLEWGRPQETQYF	TGTGCCAGCAGCTTAGAGTGGGGCAGGCCGCAAGAGACCCAGTACTTC
TRBV29-1	NA	NA	TRBJ2-5	CSSDRLETQYF	TGCAGCAGCGACAGGCTGGAGACCCAGTACTTC
TRBV13	NA	NA	TRBJ1-5	CASSLNREKGQPQHF	TGTGCCAGCAGCTTAAACAGGGAAAAGGGGCAGCCCCAGCATTTT
TRBV28	NA	TRBD2	TRBJ2-7	CASSRRDYGASDYEQYF	TGTGCCAGCAGTAGGAGGGACTACGGGGCGTCCGACTACGAGCAGTACTTC
TRBV2	few	NA	TRBJ1-4	CASSGSLEGTNEKLFF	TGTGCCAGCAGTGGGTCCCTGGAGGGTACTAATGAAAAACTGTTTTTT
TRBV30	NA	TRBD2	TRBJ2-1	CAWSPSGDYNEQFF	TGTGCCTGGAGTCCTAGCGGGGATTACAATGAGCAGTTCTTC